One and the same sample provided the 10 T cell receptor beta chains below, sequenced in a study of blood T cell repertoires in COVID-19. The protocol was immunoSEQ multiplex PCR, while the TCRdb copy is restricted to in-frame clones and leaves out a portion. The repertoire includes about 190,000 clones, 70% to 90% of them detected once, and about 1% sits in the top ten. The sequenced material came from peripheral blood. Every receptor here comes from a man under 40 with acute or convalescent COVID-19.

The chain links TRBV18 to TRBJ1-5; D is possibly TRBD1 (5 bases). The CDR3 consists of 17 residues. V gave up 4 bases and J gave up 0 bases, with 16 bases separating them. Per the germline V gene, CDR1 is KGHSH and CDR2 is LQKENI. CDR3 region: CASSRQPSRYSNQPQHF. The DNA for the CDR3 is TGTGCCAGCTCACGACAGCCAAGCCGTTATAGCAATCAGCCCCAGCATTTT.

V and J are TRBV9 and TRBJ2-1, with 7 bases aligning to TRBD1. The CDR3 sequence is 16 residues long. V lost 4 bases and J lost 5; bases outside the gene matches: 12. CDR1 is SGDLS, CDR2 YYNGEE, per germline. The CDR3 coding sequence is TGTGCCAGCAGCCAACAAATCGGACAGGCCCACAATGAGCAGTTCTTC. It translates to CASSQQIGQAHNEQFF.

The chain links TRBV6-5 to TRBJ1-3; 7 nucleotides agree with TRBD1. The CDR3 covers 14 residues. V was pared by 8 bases and J by 0 bases, with 4 bases of the junction left unmatched. The V gene's germline CDR1 is MNHEY and CDR2 SVGAGI. The CDR3 sequence is CASRRQGSGNTIYF. The DNA of the CDR3 is TGTGCCAGCCGGAGACAGGGCTCTGGAAACACCATATATTTT.

This clone was observed a single time. The V gene is TRBV19, the J gene TRBJ2-1; TRBD2 matches at 15 bases. V lost 1 base and J lost 15; bases outside the gene matches: 4. CDR1 is LNHDA and CDR2 is SQIVND in the germline V gene (reference sequence). The CDR3 is 14 residues long. The CDR3 here is CASSIGTSGRAPFF. In nucleotides, the CDR3 is TGTGCCAGTAGTATAGGGACTAGCGGGAGGGCTCCGTTCTTC.

V is TRBV12-2 and J is TRBJ2-2; whether TRBD1, the table's D call, matches the DNA was not checked. TRBV12-2 is a pseudogene. CDR3 length: 18 amino acids. CDR3 sequence reads: CASRLDINRGGRTGELFF. The DNA of the CDR3 is TGTGCAAGTCGCTTAGATATAAACAGGGGCGGTAGGACCGGGGAGCTGTTTTTT.

The chain carries TRBV5-4 and TRBJ1-4; 8 bases fit TRBD1. Germline CDR1 and CDR2: SGHNT and YYREEE (reference sequence). The CDR3 loop spans 17 amino acids. V lost 5 bases, J lost 7 bases, and 16 bases stayed unmatched. The CDR3 DNA reads TGTGCCAGCAGTACTAAAAAACCGACAGGGGATGGTGAAAAACTGTTTTTT. This encodes CASSTKKPTGDGEKLFF.

This clone was detected only once. This rearrangement joins TRBV3-1 (or the pseudogene TRBV3-2) to TRBJ2-2, with no clear D. Germline assignment: CDR1 LGHDT and CDR2 YNNKEL (reference sequence). The CDR3 sequence is 13 residues long. V shed 4 bases and J shed 5 bases, with 8 bases lying between them. The CDR3 spells CASSLGRTGELFF. The CDR3 DNA reads as TGTGCCAGCAGCCTTGGTCGGACCGGGGAGCTGTTTTTT.

The chain uses TRBV4-1 and TRBJ2-3, with 7 nucleotides matching TRBD2. This CDR3 contains 16 residues. The germline V gene encodes CDR1 MGHRA and CDR2 YSYEKL. V lost 0 bases and J lost 4; bases outside the gene matches: 7. The CDR3 spells CASSQDASGTADTQYF. CDR3 sequence (DNA): TGCGCCAGCAGCCAAGACGCTAGCGGCACGGCAGATACGCAGTATTTT.

This clone was seen many times. The rearrangement uses TRBV28 and TRBJ1-6; D might be TRBD1 (6 bases). This CDR3 has 14 residues. Trimming took off 6 bases at V and 8 bases at J, with 14 bases between the two ends. Germline CDR1 and CDR2: MDHEN and SYDVKM. The CDR3 is CASRAGGHYSPLHF. CDR3 coding DNA: TGTGCCAGCAGGGCTGGGGGCCACTATTCACCCCTCCACTTT.

Concerning this clone: This same CDR3 is encoded by further DNA sequences in the sample. This chain joins TRBV4-1 and TRBJ1-2; D is unresolved. Trimming cost V 1 base and J 2 bases, with 8 bases left between them. Germline V gene sequence: CDR1 MGHRA, CDR2 YSYEKL. The CDR3 runs 14 residues. For the CDR3, the DNA is TGCGCCAGCAGCCAAGGCGGAGGGAACTATGGCTACACCTTC. Translated, it gives CASSQGGGNYGYTF.